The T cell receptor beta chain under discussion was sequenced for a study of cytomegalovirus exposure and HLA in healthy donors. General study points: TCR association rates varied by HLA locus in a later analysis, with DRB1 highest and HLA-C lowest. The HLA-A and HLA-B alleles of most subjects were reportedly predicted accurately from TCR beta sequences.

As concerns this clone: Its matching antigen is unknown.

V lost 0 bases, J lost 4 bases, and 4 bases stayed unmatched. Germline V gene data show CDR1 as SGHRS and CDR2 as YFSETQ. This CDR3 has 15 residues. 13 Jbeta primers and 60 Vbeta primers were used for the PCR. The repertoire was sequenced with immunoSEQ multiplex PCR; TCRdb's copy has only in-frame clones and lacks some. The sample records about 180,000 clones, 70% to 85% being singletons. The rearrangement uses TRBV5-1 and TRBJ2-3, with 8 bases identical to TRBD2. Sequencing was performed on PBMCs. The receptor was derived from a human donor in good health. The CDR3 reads CASSLALSGADTQYF. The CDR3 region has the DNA TGCGCCAGCAGCTTGGCCCTTAGCGGGGCAGATACGCAGTATTTT.